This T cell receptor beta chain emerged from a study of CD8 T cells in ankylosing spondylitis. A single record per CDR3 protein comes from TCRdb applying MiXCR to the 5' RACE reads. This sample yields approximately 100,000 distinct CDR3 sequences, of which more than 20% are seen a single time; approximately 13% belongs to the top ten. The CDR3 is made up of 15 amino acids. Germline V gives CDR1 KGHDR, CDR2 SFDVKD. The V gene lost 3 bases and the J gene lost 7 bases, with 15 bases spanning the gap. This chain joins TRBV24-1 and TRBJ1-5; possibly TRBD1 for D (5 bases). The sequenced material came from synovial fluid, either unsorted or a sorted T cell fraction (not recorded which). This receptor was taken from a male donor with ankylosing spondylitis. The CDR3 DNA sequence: TGTGCCACCAGTGATACCGCCGAGGGGCTGCAGCCCCAGCATTTT. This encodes CATSDTAEGLQPQHF.